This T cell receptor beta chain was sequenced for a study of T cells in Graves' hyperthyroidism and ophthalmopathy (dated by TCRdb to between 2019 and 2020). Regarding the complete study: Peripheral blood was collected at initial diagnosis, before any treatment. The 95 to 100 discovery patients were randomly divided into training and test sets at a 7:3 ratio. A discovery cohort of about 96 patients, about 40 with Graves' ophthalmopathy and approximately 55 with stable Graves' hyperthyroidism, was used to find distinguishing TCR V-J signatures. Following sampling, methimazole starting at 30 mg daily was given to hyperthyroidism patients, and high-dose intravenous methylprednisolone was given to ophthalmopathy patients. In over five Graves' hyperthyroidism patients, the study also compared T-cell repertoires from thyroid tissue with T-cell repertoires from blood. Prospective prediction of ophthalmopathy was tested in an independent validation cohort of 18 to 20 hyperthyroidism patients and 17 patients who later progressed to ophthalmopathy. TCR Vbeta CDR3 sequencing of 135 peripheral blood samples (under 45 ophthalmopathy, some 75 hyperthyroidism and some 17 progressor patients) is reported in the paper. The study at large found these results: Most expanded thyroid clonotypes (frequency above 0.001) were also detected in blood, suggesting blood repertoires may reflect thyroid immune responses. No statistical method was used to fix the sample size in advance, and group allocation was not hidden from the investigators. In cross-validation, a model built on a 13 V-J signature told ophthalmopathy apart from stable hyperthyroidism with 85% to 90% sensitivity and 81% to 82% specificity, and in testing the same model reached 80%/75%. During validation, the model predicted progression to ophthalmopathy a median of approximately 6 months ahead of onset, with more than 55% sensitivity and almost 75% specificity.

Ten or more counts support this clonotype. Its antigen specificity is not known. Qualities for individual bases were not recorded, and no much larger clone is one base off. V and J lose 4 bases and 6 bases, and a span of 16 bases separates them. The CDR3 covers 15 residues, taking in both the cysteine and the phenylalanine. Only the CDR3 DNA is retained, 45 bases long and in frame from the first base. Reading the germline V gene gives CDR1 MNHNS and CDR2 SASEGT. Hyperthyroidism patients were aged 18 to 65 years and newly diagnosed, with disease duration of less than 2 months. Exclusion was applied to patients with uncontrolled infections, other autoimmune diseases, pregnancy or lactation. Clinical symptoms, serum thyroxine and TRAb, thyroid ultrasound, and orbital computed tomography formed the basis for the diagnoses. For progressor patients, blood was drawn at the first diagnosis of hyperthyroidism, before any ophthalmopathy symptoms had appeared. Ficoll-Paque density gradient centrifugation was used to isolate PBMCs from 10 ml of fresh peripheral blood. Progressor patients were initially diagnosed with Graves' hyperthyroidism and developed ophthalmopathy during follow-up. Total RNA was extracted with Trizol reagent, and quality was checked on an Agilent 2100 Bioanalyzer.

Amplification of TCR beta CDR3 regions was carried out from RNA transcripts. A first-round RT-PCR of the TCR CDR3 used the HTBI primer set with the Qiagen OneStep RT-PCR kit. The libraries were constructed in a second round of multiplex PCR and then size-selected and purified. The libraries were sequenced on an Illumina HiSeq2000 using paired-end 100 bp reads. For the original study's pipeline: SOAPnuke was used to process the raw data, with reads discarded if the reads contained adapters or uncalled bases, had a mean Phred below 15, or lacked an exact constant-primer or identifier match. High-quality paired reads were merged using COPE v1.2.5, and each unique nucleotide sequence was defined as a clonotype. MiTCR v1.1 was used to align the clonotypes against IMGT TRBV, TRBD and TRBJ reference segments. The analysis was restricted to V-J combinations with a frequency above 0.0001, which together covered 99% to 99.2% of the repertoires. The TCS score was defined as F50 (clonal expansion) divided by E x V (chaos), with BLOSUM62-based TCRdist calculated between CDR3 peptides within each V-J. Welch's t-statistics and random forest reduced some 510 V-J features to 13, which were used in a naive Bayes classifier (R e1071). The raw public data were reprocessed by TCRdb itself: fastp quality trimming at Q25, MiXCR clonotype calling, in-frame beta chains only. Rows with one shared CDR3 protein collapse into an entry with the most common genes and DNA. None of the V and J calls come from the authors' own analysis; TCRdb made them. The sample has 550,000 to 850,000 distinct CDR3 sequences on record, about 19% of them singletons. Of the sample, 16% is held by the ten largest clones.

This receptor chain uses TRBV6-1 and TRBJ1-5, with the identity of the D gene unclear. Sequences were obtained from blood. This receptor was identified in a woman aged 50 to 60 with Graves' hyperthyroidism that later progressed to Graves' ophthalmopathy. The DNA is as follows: TGTGCCAGCAGTGCGGTTAGGTATCGGGGTCAGCCCCAGCATTTT. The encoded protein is CASSAVRYRGQPQHF.